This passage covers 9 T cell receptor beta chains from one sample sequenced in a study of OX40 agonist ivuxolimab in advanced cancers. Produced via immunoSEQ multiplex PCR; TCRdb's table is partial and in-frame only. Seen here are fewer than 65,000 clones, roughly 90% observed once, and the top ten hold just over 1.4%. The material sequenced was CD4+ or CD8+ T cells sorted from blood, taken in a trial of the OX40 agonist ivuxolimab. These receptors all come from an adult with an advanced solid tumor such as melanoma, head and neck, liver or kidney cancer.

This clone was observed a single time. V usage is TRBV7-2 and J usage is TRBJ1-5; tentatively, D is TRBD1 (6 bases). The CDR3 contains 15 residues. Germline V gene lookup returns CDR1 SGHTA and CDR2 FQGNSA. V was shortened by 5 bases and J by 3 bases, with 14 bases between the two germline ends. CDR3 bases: TGTGCCAGCAGCCGCGGACAGTGGAACAATCAGCCCCAGCATTTT. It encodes CASSRGQWNNQPQHF.

The CDR3 DNA sequence: TGTGCCAGTAGTGCTGGACAGGTTACGGGCTCCTACGAGCAGTACTTC. Amino acid sequence: CASSAGQVTGSYEQYF. The chain links TRBV19 to TRBJ2-7, with 7 bases matching TRBD1. The J segment lost 0 bases and the V segment lost 5 bases, leaving 10 bases of the junction unmatched. Germline V gene sequence: CDR1 LNHDA, CDR2 SQIVND (reference sequence). The CDR3 covers 16 residues.

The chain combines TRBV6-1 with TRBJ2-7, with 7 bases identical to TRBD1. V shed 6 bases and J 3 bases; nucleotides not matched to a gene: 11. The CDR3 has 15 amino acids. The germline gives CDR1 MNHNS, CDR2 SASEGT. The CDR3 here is CASRTTQGVLYEQYF. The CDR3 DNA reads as TGTGCCAGCAGAACCACGCAGGGGGTTCTCTACGAGCAGTACTTC.

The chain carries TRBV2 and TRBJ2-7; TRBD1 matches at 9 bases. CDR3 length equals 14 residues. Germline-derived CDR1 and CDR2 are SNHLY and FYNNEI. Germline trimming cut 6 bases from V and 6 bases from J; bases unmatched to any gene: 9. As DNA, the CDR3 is TGTGCCAGCAGGCCGGGACAGGGTGCGGGCGAGCAGTACTTC. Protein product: CASRPGQGAGEQYF.

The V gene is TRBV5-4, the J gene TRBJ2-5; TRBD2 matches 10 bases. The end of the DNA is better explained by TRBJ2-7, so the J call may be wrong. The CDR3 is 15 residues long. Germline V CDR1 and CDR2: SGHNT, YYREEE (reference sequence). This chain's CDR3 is CASSLVAGGPYEQYF. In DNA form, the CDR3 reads TGTGCCAGCAGCTTGGTAGCGGGAGGCCCCTACGAGCAGTACTTC.

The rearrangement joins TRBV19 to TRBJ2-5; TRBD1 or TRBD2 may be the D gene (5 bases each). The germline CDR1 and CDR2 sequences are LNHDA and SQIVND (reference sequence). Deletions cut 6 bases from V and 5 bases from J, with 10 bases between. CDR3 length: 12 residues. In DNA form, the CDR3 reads TGTGCCAGTAGGGACTGGGGGGAGACCCAGTACTTC. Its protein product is CASRDWGETQYF.

CDR3 sequence: CAISSGGSSYNEQFF. In DNA, the CDR3 is TGTGCCATCAGCAGCGGGGGGAGCTCCTACAATGAGCAGTTCTTC. This chain links TRBV10-3 with TRBJ2-1, with 9 bases aligning to TRBD2. Germline V CDR1 and CDR2: ENHRY, SYGVKD. Trimming cost V 6 bases and J 0 bases; bases outside gene matches: 3. This CDR3 spans 15 amino acids.

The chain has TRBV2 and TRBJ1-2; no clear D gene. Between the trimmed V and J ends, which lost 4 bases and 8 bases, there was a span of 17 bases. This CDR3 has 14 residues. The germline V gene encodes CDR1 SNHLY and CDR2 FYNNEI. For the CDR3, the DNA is TGTGCCAGCAGTGCCCAGCTCGGGCGTCAAGGCTACACCTTC. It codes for CASSAQLGRQGYTF.

CDR3 in amino acids: CASSSTGTGRYEQYF. CDR3 DNA: TGCGCCAGCAGCTCAACCGGGACAGGGCGGTACGAGCAGTACTTC. This chain connects TRBV5-1 to TRBJ2-7, with 9 positions matching TRBD1. Germline V gene sequence: CDR1 SGHRS, CDR2 YFSETQ. The CDR3 has 15 residues. V shed 3 bases and J 4 bases; nucleotides not matched to a gene: 8. Drawing the rest from reference TRBV5-1 and TRBJ2-7, the complete variable domain is KAGVTQTPRYLIKTRGQQVTLSCSPISGHRSVSWYQQTPGQGLQFLFEYFSETQRNKGNFPGRFSGRQFSNSRSEMNVSTLELGDSALYLCASSSTGTGRYEQYFGPGTRLTVT.